This TCR beta chain was profiled in a study of identical twins. Findings and limits, study-wide: Fewer insertions were carried by abundant cord blood beta clonotypes, but none was seen in memory repertoires.

As for this clonotype: Its antigen is not identified.

CDR3 length: 13 amino acids. The V and J ends lost 6 bases and 1 base respectively, with 6 bases between them. Germline V gene sequence: CDR1 SEHNR, CDR2 FQNEAQ (reference sequence). TCRdb used MiXCR to reprocess the 5' RACE reads, holding one entry per CDR3 protein. This table has 430,000 or so distinct CDR3 sequences, more than 20% appearing once. This sample was also put to use in a study of T cells expressing NK-cell markers.

The receptor's source is a woman younger than 30 in good health. The chain is built from TRBV7-9 and TRBJ2-2; no clear D gene. The specimen sequenced was CD4+ T cells sorted from blood. In DNA, the CDR3 is TGTGCCAGCAGGCATGGGAACACCGGGGAGCTGTTTTTT. Protein product: CASRHGNTGELFF.